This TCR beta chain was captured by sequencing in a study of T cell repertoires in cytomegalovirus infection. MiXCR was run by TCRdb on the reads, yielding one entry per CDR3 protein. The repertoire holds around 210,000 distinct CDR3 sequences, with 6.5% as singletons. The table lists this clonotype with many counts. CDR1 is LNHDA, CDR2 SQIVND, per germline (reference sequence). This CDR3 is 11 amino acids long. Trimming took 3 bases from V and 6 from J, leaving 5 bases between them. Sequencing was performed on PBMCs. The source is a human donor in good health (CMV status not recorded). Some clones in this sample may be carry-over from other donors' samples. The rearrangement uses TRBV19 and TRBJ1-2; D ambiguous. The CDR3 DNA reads TGTGCCAGTAGTATCCCGGATGGCTACACCTTC. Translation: CASSIPDGYTF.